A selection of T cell receptor beta chains follows, all from one sample in a study of cytomegalovirus exposure and HLA in healthy donors. Sequencing was performed with immunoSEQ multiplex PCR; in TCRdb, only in-frame clones are kept and a portion is missing. The table has under 150,000 clones, 70% to 85% seen once. The sample comprised PBMCs. These receptors came from a middle-aged man in good health and CMV-seropositive. CDR3s include the opening cysteine and the closing phenylalanine or tryptophan. Each record gives: J gene, V gene, clone size, D gene, CDR3 DNA, CDR3 protein. The D gene is left open where the match is weak. Clone size, where shown, is once, few, many, or a class for clones that have expanded.

TRBJ2-2	TRBV27	-	-	TGTGCCAGCTACAGATCTATGACAGGTTCCGGGGAGCTGTTTTTT	CASYRSMTGSGELFF
TRBJ2-2	TRBV7-3	once	-	TGTGCCAGCACCCCTGTGGCGGGCGGGGAGCTGTTTTTT	CASTPVAGGELFF
TRBJ2-1	TRBV7-9	few	-	TGTGCCAGCAGCTTAGCACTCCGAAGCTCCTACAATGAGCAGTTCTTC	CASSLALRSSYNEQFF
TRBJ1-5	TRBV23-1	-	TRBD1	TGCGCCGGTTCCTCCGGGGCCAGGGGGGCCAATCAGCCCCAGCATTTT	CAGSSGARGANQPQHF
TRBJ1-1	TRBV5-1	-	TRBD1	TGCGCCAGCAGCTTGTGGGGGGGACAGGGGATGAACACTGAAGCTTTCTTT	CASSLWGGQGMNTEAFF
TRBJ1-2	TRBV7-2	-	-	TGTGCCAGCAGCCCAGGGGCCCATGGCTACACCTTC	CASSPGAHGYTF
TRBJ1-5	TRBV27	few	-	TGTGCCAGCCGCTACAGTTATAGCAATCAGCCCCAGCATTTT	CASRYSYSNQPQHF
TRBJ1-2	TRBV4-3	once	TRBD1	TGCGCCAGCAGCCAATCACTAGAGACAGGGGACTATGGCTACACCTTC	CASSQSLETGDYGYTF
TRBJ2-3	TRBV9	-	TRBD2	TGTGCCAGCAGCGTACGGACTAGCGGGGGGGCAGCAGATACGCAGTATTTT	CASSVRTSGGAADTQYF
TRBJ1-6	TRBV9	-	TRBD1	TGTGCCAGCAACGGAGGACAGGGGTCGAATTCACCCCTCCACTTT	CASNGGQGSNSPLHF
TRBJ1-1	TRBV5-1	-	-	TGCGCCAGCAGCAAGGCGGACACCGGAGCTGAAGCTTTCTTT	CASSKADTGAEAFF
TRBJ2-3	TRBV5-4	-	TRBD2	TGTGCCAGCAGCTTGGGTCTGCGGGGGGGCTGGACAGATACGCAGTATTTT	CASSLGLRGGWTDTQYF
TRBJ2-5	TRBV11-3	-	TRBD1	TGTGCCAGCAGCCTCTGGAGCCCGGGACAGGGTTACGAGACCCAGTACTTC	CASSLWSPGQGYETQYF
TRBJ1-2	TRBV4-1	-	-	TGCGCCAGCAGCCTAAGAGAGGGAAACGGTGCCTATGGCTACACCTTC	CASSLREGNGAYGYTF
TRBJ2-7	TRBV7-9	-	-	TGTGCCAGCAGTCCCCAGGGCTCCCCCCTCTCCTACGAGCAGTACTTC	CASSPQGSPLSYEQYF
TRBJ2-1	TRBV7-2	-	-	TGTGCCAGCAGCTCGGCCTTACGACTTTACAATGAGCAGTTCTTC	CASSSALRLYNEQFF
TRBJ2-7	TRBV5-4	few	TRBD1	TGTGCCAGCAGCTTTCGAGACAGGGGGTCCGAGCAGTACTTC	CASSFRDRGSEQYF
TRBJ1-2	TRBV9	-	-	TGTGCCAGCAGCGTAGGGAGCAGTCGTAACTATGGCTACACCTTC	CASSVGSSRNYGYTF
TRBJ2-7	TRBV18	-	-	TGTGCCAGCTCAGCGCGGGCCGCCTACGAGCAGTACTTC	CASSARAAYEQYF
TRBJ2-7	TRBV27	-	-	TGTGCCAGCAGTTTATGGGGCCCGAACGAGCAGTACTTC	CASSLWGPNEQYF
TRBJ1-5	TRBV2	-	-	TGTGCCAGCAGTGAAGTGGCTGGCAATCAGCCCCAGCATTTT	CASSEVAGNQPQHF
TRBJ1-2	TRBV5-6	-	-	TGTGCCAGCAGCGCCTTGGCAGGGGATATGGACACCTTC	CASSALAGDMDTF
TRBJ2-6	TRBV10-3	-	-	TGTGCCATCAGTGAGTCGATAGCGACTGGGGCCAACGTCCTGACTTTC	CAISESIATGANVLTF
TRBJ1-2	TRBV5-1	once	-	TGCGCCAGCAGCCCCCAGGGACTGTCCACCCCCGCGGGCTACACCTTC	CASSPQGLSTPAGYTF
TRBJ2-1	TRBV25-1	-	-	TGTGCCAGCAGTCTACAGGGAACGTACAATGAGCAGTTCTTC	CASSLQGTYNEQFF
TRBJ2-7	TRBV7-2	-	TRBD1	TGTGCCAGCAGCTTGGGACAGGTCCTAAGCGAGCAGTACTTC	CASSLGQVLSEQYF
TRBJ2-7	TRBV9	-	TRBD2	TGTGCCAGCAGCGTAGAAGGGACTAGCGGGAGTAAGGACGAGCAGTACTTC	CASSVEGTSGSKDEQYF
TRBJ2-3	TRBV15	-	-	TGTGCCACCAGCAGAGGGAAAGGGGTGGGTACAGATACGCAGTATTTT	CATSRGKGVGTDTQYF
TRBJ1-3	TRBV15	-	-	TGTGCCACCAGCAGAGATCTTACGGTAAACACCATATATTTT	CATSRDLTVNTIYF